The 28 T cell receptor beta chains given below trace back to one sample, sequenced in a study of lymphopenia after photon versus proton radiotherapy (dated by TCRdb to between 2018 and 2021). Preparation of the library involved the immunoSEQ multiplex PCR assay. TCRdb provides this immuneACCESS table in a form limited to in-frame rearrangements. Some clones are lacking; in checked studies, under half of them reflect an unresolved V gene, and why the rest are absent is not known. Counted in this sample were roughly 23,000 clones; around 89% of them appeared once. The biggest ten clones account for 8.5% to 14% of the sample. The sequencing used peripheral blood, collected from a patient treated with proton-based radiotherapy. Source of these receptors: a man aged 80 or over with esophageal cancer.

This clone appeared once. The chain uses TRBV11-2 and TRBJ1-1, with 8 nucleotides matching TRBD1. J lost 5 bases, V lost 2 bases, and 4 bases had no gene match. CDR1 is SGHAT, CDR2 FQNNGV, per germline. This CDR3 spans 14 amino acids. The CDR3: CASSLQGAWTEAFF. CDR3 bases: TGTGCCAGCAGCTTACAGGGGGCTTGGACTGAAGCTTTCTTT.

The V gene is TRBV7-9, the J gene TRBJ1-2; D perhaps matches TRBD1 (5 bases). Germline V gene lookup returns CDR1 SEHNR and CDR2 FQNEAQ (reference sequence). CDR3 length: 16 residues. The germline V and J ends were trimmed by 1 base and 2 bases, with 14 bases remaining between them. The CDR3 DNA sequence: TGTGCCAGCAGCTTAGAGGTCGTTGACAGAAACTATGGCTACACCTTC. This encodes CASSLEVVDRNYGYTF.

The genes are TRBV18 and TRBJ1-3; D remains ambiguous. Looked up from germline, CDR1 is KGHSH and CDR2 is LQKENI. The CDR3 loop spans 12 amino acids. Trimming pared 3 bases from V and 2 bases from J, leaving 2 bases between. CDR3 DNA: TGTGCCAGCTCACCGGCTGGAAACACCATATATTTT. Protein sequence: CASSPAGNTIYF.

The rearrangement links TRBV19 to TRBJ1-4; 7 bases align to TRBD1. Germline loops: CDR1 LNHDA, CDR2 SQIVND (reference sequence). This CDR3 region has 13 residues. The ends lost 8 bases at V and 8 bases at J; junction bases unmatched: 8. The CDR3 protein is CASWGRGGEKLFF. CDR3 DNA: TGTGCCAGTTGGGGCAGGGGGGGAGAAAAACTGTTTTTT.

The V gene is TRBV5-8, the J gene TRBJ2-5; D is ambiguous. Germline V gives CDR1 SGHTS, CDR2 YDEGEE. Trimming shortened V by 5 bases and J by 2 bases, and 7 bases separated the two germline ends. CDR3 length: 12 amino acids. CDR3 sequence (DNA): TGTGCCAGCAGTTGGGGACAAGAGACCCAGTACTTC. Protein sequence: CASSWGQETQYF.

The CDR3 protein is CASSSNRTSGTDTQYF. The CDR3 region has the DNA TGCGCCAGCAGCTCTAACCGGACTAGCGGCACAGATACGCAGTATTTT. The chain joins TRBV5-1 to TRBJ2-3; 9 positions match TRBD2. The germline CDR1 and CDR2 sequences are SGHRS and YFSETQ. The trim removed 3 bases at V and 1 base at J, leaving 6 bases unmatched. The CDR3 covers 16 residues.

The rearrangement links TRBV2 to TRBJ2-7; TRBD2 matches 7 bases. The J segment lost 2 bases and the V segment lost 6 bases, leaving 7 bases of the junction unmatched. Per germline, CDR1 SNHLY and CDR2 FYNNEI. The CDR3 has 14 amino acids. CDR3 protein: CASSLERGAYEQYF. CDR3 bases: TGTGCCAGCAGCCTCGAACGGGGGGCCTACGAGCAGTACTTC.

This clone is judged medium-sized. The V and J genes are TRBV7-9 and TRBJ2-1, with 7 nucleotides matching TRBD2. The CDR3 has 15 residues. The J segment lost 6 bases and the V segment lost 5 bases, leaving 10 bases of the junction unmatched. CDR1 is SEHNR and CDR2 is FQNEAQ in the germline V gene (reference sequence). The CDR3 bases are TGTGCCAGCAGCCGGGTTGCTAGCGGAGTCAATGAGCAGTTCTTC. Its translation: CASSRVASGVNEQFF.

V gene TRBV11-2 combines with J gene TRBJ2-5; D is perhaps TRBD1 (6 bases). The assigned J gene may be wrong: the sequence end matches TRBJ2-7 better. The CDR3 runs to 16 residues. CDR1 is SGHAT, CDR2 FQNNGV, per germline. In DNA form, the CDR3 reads TGTGCCAGCAGCTCCCCCACCGACAGGAGATACTACGAGCAGTACTTC. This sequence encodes CASSSPTDRRYYEQYF.

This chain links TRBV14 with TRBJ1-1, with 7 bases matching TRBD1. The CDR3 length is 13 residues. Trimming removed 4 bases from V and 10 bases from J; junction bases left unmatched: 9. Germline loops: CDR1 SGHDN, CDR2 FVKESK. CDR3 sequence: CASSPQGTSVAFF. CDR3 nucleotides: TGTGCCAGCAGCCCACAGGGGACCTCGGTAGCTTTCTTT.

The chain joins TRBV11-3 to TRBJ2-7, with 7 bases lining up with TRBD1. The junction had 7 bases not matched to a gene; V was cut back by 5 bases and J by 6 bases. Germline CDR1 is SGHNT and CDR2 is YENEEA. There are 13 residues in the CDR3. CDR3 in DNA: TGTGCCAGCAGCCTGACAGGGCCTGGCGAGCAGTACTTC. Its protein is CASSLTGPGEQYF.

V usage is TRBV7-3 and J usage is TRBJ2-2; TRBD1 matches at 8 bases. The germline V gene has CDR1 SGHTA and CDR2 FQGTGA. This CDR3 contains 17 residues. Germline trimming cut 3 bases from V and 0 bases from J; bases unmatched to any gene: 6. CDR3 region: CASSLTGVGANTGELFF. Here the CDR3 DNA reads TGTGCCAGCAGCTTGACAGGGGTGGGTGCGAACACCGGGGAGCTGTTTTTT.

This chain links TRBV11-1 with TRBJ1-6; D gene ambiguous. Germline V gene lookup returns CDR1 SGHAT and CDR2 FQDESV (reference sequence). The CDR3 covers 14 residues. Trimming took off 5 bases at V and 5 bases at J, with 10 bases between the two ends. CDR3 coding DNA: TGTGCCAGCAGCCGCCGAGGGAATAATTCACCCCTCCACTTT. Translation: CASSRRGNNSPLHF.

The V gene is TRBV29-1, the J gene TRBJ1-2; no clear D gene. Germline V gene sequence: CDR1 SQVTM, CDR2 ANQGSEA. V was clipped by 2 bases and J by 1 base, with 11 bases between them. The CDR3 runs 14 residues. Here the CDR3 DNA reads TGCAGCGTTGAAAGAGCTTATTATAACTATGGCTACACCTTC. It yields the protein CSVERAYYNYGYTF.

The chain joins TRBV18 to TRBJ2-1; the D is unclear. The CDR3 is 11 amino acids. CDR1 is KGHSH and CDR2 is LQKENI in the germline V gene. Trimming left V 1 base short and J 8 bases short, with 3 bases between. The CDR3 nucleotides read TGTGCCAGCTCACCACGATATGAGCAGTTCTTC. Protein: CASSPRYEQFF.

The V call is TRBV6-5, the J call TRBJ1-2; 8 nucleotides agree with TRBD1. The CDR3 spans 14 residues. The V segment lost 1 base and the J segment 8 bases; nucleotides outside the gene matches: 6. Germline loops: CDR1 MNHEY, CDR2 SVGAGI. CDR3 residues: CASSYLQGERGYTF. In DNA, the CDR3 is TGTGCCAGCAGTTACTTACAGGGGGAACGGGGCTACACCTTC.

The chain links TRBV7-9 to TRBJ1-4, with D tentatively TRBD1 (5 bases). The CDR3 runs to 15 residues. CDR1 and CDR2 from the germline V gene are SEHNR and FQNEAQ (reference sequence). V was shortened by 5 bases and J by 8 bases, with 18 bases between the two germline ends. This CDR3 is CASSDGAIGLEKLFF. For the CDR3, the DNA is TGTGCCAGCAGCGACGGGGCGATCGGTTTAGAAAAACTGTTTTTT.

In nucleotides, the CDR3 is TGTGCCAGCTCCTTATCAAGCGGGGCCCATCTTGTCGAGCAGTACTTC. Translating it yields CASSLSSGAHLVEQYF. This chain uses TRBV6-4 with TRBJ2-7, with 7 bases matching TRBD2. Germline V gives CDR1 MRHNA, CDR2 SNTAGT. V lost 8 bases, J lost 6 bases, and 19 bases stayed unmatched. This CDR3 contains 16 residues.

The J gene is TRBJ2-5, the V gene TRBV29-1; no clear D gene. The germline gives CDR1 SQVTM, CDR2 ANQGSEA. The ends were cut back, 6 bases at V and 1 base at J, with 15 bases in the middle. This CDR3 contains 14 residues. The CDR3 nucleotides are TGCAGCGTGGTGACTCGACTCCCCCAAGAGACCCAGTACTTC. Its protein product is CSVVTRLPQETQYF.

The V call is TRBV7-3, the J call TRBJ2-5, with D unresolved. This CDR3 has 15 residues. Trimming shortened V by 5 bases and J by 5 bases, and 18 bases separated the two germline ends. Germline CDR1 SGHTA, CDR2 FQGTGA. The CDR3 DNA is TGTGCCAGCAGCCTCTCTGGGCGAGGTGGGGAGACCCAGTACTTC. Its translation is CASSLSGRGGETQYF.

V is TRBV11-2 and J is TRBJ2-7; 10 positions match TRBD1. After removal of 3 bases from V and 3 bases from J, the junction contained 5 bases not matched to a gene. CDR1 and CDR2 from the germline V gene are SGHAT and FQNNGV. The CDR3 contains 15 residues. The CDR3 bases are TGTGCCAGCAGCTTCGGGACAGGGGACATCTACGAGCAGTACTTC. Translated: CASSFGTGDIYEQYF. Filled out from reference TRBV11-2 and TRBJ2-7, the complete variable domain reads EAGVAQSPRYKIIEKRQSVAFWCNPISGHATLYWYQQILGQGPKLLIQFQNNGVVDDSQLPKDRFSAERLKGVDSTLKIQPAKLEDSAVYLCASSFGTGDIYEQYFGPGTRLTVT.

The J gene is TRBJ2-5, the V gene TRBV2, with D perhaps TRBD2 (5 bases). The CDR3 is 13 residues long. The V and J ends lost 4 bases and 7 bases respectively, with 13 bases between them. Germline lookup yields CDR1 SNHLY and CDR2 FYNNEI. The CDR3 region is CASSGTRLGTQYF. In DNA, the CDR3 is TGTGCCAGCAGTGGGACTCGACTCGGGACCCAGTACTTC.

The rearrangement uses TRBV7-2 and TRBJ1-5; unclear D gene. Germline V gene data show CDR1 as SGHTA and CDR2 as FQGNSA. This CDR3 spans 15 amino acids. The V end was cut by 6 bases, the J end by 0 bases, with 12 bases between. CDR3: CASSLQQNSNQPQHF. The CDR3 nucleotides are TGTGCCAGCAGTCTACAGCAAAATAGCAATCAGCCCCAGCATTTT.

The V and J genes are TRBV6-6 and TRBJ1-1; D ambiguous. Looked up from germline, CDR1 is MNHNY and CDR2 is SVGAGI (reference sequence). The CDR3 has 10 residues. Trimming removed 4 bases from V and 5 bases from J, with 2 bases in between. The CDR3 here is CASSWTEAFF. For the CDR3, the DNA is TGTGCCAGCAGTTGGACTGAAGCTTTCTTT.

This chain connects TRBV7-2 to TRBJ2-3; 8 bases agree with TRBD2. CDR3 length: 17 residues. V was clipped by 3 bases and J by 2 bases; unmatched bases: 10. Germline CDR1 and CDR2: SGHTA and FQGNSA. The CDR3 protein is CASSFLQKRGYTDTQYF. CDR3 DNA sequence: TGTGCCAGCAGCTTCCTTCAAAAGCGGGGGTACACAGATACGCAGTATTTT.

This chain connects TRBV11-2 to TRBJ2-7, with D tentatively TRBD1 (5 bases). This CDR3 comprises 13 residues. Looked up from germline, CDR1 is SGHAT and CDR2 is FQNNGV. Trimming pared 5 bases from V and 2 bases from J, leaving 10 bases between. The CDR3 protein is CASSRQGTYEQYF. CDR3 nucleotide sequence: TGTGCCAGCAGCCGGCAGGGAACCTACGAGCAGTACTTC.

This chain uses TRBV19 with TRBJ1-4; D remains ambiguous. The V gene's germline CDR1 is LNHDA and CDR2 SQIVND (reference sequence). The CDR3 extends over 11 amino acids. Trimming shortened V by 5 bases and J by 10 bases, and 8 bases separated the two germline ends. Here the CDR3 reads CASSYSGKLFF. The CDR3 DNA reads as TGTGCCAGTAGTTATTCTGGAAAACTGTTTTTT.

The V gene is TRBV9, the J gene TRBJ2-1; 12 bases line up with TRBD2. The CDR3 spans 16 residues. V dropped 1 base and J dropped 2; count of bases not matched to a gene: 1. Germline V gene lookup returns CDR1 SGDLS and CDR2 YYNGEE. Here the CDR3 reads CASSVLAGGPYNEQFF. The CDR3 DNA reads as TGTGCCAGCAGCGTACTAGCGGGGGGGCCCTACAATGAGCAGTTCTTC.